A single sample gave rise to the 7 T cell receptor beta chains below, sequenced in a study of glioma-infiltrating T cells after dendritic cell vaccination. Assay used: immunoSEQ multiplex PCR; TCRdb lists only in-frame clones, some missing. The repertoire holds approximately 36,000 clones, with around 80% as singletons. The sample consisted of blood, taken before dendritic cell vaccination. The receptors were sampled from a human donor with glioblastoma.

A single count supports this clone. Compared with germline, one end of the junction differs, possibly owing to a read error. This chain uses TRBV7-7 with TRBJ2-5; a possible D gene is TRBD1 (6 bases). The CDR3 is 15 residues long. Looked up from germline, CDR1 is SSHAT and CDR2 is FNYEAQ (reference sequence). The CDR3 DNA is TGTGCTAGCAGCTTAGGATCAGGACAGAAAGAGACCCAGTACTTC. This encodes CASSLGSGQKETQYF.

This clone was detected a few times. The chain uses TRBV10-3 and TRBJ2-7, with D perhaps matching TRBD2 (5 bases). Deletions cut 10 bases from V and 3 bases from J, with 10 bases between. This CDR3 contains 11 residues. Per the germline V gene, CDR1 is ENHRY and CDR2 is SYGVKD. The CDR3: CATRDYYEQYF. CDR3 bases: TGTGCCACTCGAGACTACTACGAGCAGTACTTC.

This chain uses TRBV11-2 with TRBJ2-5; D possibly corresponds to TRBD1 (5 bases). From germline, CDR1 is SGHAT and CDR2 FQNNGV. CDR3 length: 15 amino acids. Trimming cost V 4 bases and J 1 base, with 13 bases left between them. In DNA, the CDR3 is TGTGCCAGCAGCTACATGGCGACAGTCCAAGAGACCCAGTACTTC. This gives the protein CASSYMATVQETQYF.

The chain employs TRBV10-1 and TRBJ1-3; no firm D call. Trimming removed 3 bases at V and 10 bases at J, with 22 bases between. Germline values: CDR1 WNHNN, CDR2 SYGVQD (reference sequence). The CDR3 has 16 amino acids. For the CDR3, the DNA is TGCGCCAGCAGTGACATGTTAGAGAGAGTTGACATAACCATATATTTT. Protein: CASSDMLERVDITIYF.

This clone was seen a few times. V gene TRBV19 combines with J gene TRBJ1-5; 8 positions agree with TRBD1. Per germline, CDR1 LNHDA and CDR2 SQIVND (reference sequence). V lost 2 bases and J lost 6; bases outside the gene matches: 12. The CDR3 contains 17 residues. In nucleotides, the CDR3 is TGTGCCAGTAGTATACCCCCCCGGTCAGGGGGCGGTCAGCCCCAGCATTTT. Residues: CASSIPPRSGGGQPQHF.

This clone was observed a few times. The chain employs TRBV6-5 and TRBJ2-7; 8 bases fit TRBD2. The germline gives CDR1 MNHEY, CDR2 SVGAGI. This CDR3 comprises 14 residues. V gave up 5 bases and J gave up 1 base; unmatched junction bases: 4. The CDR3 reads CASSDGGGSYEQYF. The CDR3 region has the DNA TGTGCCAGCAGTGACGGGGGGGGATCCTACGAGCAGTACTTC.

The gene calls are TRBV5-8 and TRBJ1-6, with D unresolved. Germline-derived CDR1 and CDR2 are SGHTS and YDEGEE. Trimming stripped 1 base from V and 1 base from J, with 18 bases between. The CDR3 contains 19 residues. CDR3 sequence (DNA): TGTGCCAGCAGCTTGTTAGAAGGCGCCGGGGAATCCTATAATTCACCCCTCCACTTT. Amino acids: CASSLLEGAGESYNSPLHF.